The 15 T cell receptor beta chains in this list originate from one sample, sequenced in a study of T cell responses to AZD1222 COVID-19 vaccine. Clones were read by immunoSEQ multiplex PCR, and TCRdb kept only the in-frame ones, dropping some. The repertoire holds 98,000 or so clones, with more than 70% as singletons. This specimen consisted of peripheral blood, obtained 28 days after the second AZD1222 dose. These receptors all stem from an adult who received the AZD1222 COVID-19 vaccine.

The chain recombines TRBV3-1 (or the pseudogene TRBV3-2) with TRBJ2-5; 10 bases are a match to TRBD2. The CDR3 contains 16 residues. Germline V gene sequence: CDR1 LGHDT, CDR2 YNNKEL (reference sequence). V was pared by 1 base and J by 6 bases, with 8 bases of the junction left unmatched. This CDR3 is CASSQVSSGSGKTQYF. The CDR3 region has the DNA TGTGCCAGCAGCCAAGTTTCTAGCGGGAGTGGGAAGACCCAGTACTTC.

The chain employs TRBV29-1 and TRBJ2-7; 8 nucleotides agree with TRBD1. CDR3 length equals 13 residues. The germline V gene has CDR1 SQVTM and CDR2 ANQGSEA. J gave up 3 bases and V 6 bases, and 7 bases lay outside the gene matches. CDR3 in amino acids: CSVGDRTHYEQYF. CDR3 in DNA: TGCAGCGTGGGGGACAGGACACACTACGAGCAGTACTTC.

The J gene is TRBJ2-1, the V gene TRBV10-1; TRBD1 matches 9 bases. CDR3 size: 15 residues. J gave up 7 bases and V 2 bases, and 6 bases lay outside the gene matches. CDR1 WNHNN and CDR2 SYGVQD come from the germline V gene (reference sequence). CDR3 region: CASSEPGQGRNEQFF. CDR3 bases: TGCGCCAGCAGTGAGCCGGGACAGGGAAGGAATGAGCAGTTCTTC.

This clone was counted a single time. The V and J genes are TRBV18 and TRBJ1-6; D remains unclear. The CDR3 is made up of 15 amino acids. Germline lookup yields CDR1 KGHSH and CDR2 LQKENI. V lost 9 bases to trimming and J lost 0 bases, with 12 bases between them. The chain's CDR3 is CASHRASSYNSPLHF. DNA for the CDR3: TGTGCCAGTCACCGGGCCAGCTCCTATAATTCACCCCTCCACTTT. Looking up the rest from reference TRBV18 and TRBJ1-6 gives the full variable domain: NAGVMQNPRHLVRRRGQEARLRCSPMKGHSHVYWYRQLPEEGLKFMVYLQKENIIDESGMPKERFSAEFPKEGPSILRIQQVVRGDSAAYFCASHRASSYNSPLHFGNGTRLTVT.

In its sample, this clone was seen once. This chain joins TRBV5-1 and TRBJ2-3; TRBD1 matches at 8 bases. The V gene's germline CDR1 is SGHRS and CDR2 YFSETQ. V lost 4 bases and J lost 5; bases outside the gene matches: 6. The CDR3 loop spans 14 amino acids. Here the CDR3 reads CASSQGQVEDTQYF. The DNA for the CDR3 is TGCGCCAGCAGCCAGGGACAGGTCGAAGATACGCAGTATTTT.

In its sample, this clone was seen once. The chain recombines TRBV6-5 with TRBJ1-1; 7 nucleotides agree with TRBD1. This CDR3 comprises 15 residues. Per the germline V gene, CDR1 is MNHEY and CDR2 is SVGAGI. The V and J ends lost 2 bases and 0 bases, in that order; junction bases with no gene match: 3. CDR3 sequence (DNA): TGTGCCAGCAGTTACACGACAGGGTTGAACACTGAAGCTTTCTTT. Residues: CASSYTTGLNTEAFF.

The V gene is TRBV3-1 (or the pseudogene TRBV3-2), the J gene TRBJ1-1, with a tentative D call TRBD1 (6 bases). The CDR3 totals 16 residues. Germline CDR1 reads LGHDT; CDR2 reads YNNKEL (reference sequence). Deletions cut 7 bases from V and 2 bases from J, with 20 bases between. CDR3 nucleotide sequence: TGTGCCAGCACTCAGGGGTACGGGATTCAAAACACTGAAGCTTTCTTT. It translates to CASTQGYGIQNTEAFF.

This chain uses TRBV6-1 with TRBJ2-7, with 7 nucleotides matching TRBD2. This CDR3 is 15 amino acids long. V lost 1 base to trimming and J lost 2 bases; unmatched junction nucleotides: 5. From germline, CDR1 is MNHNS and CDR2 SASEGT. The CDR3 loop reads CASSEGWGGPYEQYF. CDR3 coding DNA: TGTGCCAGCAGTGAAGGGTGGGGGGGACCCTACGAGCAGTACTTC.

V and J are TRBV6-4 and TRBJ2-2; TRBD1 matches 7 bases. Trimming at V came to 3 bases and at J to 6 bases, leaving 1 base not matched to a gene. The CDR3 covers 13 residues. The germline gives CDR1 MRHNA, CDR2 SNTAGT. This chain's CDR3 is CASSEQGPGELFF. As DNA, the CDR3 is TGTGCCAGCAGTGAACAGGGGCCCGGGGAGCTGTTTTTT.

The V and J genes are TRBV3-1 (or the pseudogene TRBV3-2) and TRBJ2-7; D tentatively fits TRBD1 or TRBD2 (6 bases each). V dropped 1 base and J dropped 3 bases, with 13 bases sitting between them. CDR3 size: 15 residues. Germline CDR1 and CDR2: LGHDT and YNNKEL (reference sequence). The CDR3 DNA sequence: TGTGCCAGCAGCCAAGTAGGGGGGAGCCACTACGAGCAGTACTTC. This codes for CASSQVGGSHYEQYF.

This chain uses TRBV11-3 with TRBJ2-1; D is possibly TRBD1 or TRBD2 (6 bases each). CDR3 size: 15 residues. CDR1 and CDR2 (germline): SGHNT, YENEEA. The V end was cut by 5 bases, the J end by 6 bases, with 17 bases between. CDR3 amino acids: CASSPGAVAINEQFF. In nucleotides, the CDR3 is TGTGCCAGCAGCCCGGGGGCGGTAGCAATCAATGAGCAGTTCTTC.

V usage is TRBV11-2 and J usage is TRBJ2-5, with a weak D call TRBD1 (7 bases). The CDR3 covers 13 residues. The V end was cut by 4 bases, the J end by 5 bases, with 11 bases between. Germline-derived CDR1 and CDR2 are SGHAT and FQNNGV. CDR3 DNA: TGTGCCAGCAGCTCCAGGGGGAGGGAGACCCAGTACTTC. This gives the protein CASSSRGRETQYF.

The V and J genes are TRBV19 and TRBJ1-2, with TRBD1 matching over 7 bases. From germline, CDR1 is LNHDA and CDR2 SQIVND (reference sequence). J lost 3 bases, V lost 4 bases, and 5 bases had no gene match. The CDR3 runs to 14 residues. CDR3 sequence reads: CASSRGQADYGYTF. The CDR3 bases are TGTGCCAGTAGTAGAGGACAGGCCGACTATGGCTACACCTTC.

The V call is TRBV27, the J call TRBJ2-7; 10 nucleotides match TRBD1. The CDR3 consists of 18 residues. Germline CDR1 and CDR2: MNHEY and SMNVEV (reference sequence). V lost 5 bases to trimming and J lost 7 bases; unmatched junction nucleotides: 20. CDR3 residues: CASSPRLERQGASQEQYF. CDR3 nucleotide sequence: TGTGCCAGCAGTCCCCGGTTGGAGAGACAGGGGGCTTCTCAGGAGCAGTACTTC.

The chain couples TRBV28 to TRBJ2-5; 8 nucleotides line up with TRBD2. CDR1 and CDR2 (germline): MDHEN, SYDVKM. There are 16 residues in the CDR3. The V and J ends lost 5 bases and 4 bases, in that order; junction bases with no gene match: 12. Here the CDR3 DNA reads TGTGCCAGCAGTCCGGGAAGAGCGGGAGAATCAGAGACCCAGTACTTC. It translates to CASSPGRAGESETQYF.